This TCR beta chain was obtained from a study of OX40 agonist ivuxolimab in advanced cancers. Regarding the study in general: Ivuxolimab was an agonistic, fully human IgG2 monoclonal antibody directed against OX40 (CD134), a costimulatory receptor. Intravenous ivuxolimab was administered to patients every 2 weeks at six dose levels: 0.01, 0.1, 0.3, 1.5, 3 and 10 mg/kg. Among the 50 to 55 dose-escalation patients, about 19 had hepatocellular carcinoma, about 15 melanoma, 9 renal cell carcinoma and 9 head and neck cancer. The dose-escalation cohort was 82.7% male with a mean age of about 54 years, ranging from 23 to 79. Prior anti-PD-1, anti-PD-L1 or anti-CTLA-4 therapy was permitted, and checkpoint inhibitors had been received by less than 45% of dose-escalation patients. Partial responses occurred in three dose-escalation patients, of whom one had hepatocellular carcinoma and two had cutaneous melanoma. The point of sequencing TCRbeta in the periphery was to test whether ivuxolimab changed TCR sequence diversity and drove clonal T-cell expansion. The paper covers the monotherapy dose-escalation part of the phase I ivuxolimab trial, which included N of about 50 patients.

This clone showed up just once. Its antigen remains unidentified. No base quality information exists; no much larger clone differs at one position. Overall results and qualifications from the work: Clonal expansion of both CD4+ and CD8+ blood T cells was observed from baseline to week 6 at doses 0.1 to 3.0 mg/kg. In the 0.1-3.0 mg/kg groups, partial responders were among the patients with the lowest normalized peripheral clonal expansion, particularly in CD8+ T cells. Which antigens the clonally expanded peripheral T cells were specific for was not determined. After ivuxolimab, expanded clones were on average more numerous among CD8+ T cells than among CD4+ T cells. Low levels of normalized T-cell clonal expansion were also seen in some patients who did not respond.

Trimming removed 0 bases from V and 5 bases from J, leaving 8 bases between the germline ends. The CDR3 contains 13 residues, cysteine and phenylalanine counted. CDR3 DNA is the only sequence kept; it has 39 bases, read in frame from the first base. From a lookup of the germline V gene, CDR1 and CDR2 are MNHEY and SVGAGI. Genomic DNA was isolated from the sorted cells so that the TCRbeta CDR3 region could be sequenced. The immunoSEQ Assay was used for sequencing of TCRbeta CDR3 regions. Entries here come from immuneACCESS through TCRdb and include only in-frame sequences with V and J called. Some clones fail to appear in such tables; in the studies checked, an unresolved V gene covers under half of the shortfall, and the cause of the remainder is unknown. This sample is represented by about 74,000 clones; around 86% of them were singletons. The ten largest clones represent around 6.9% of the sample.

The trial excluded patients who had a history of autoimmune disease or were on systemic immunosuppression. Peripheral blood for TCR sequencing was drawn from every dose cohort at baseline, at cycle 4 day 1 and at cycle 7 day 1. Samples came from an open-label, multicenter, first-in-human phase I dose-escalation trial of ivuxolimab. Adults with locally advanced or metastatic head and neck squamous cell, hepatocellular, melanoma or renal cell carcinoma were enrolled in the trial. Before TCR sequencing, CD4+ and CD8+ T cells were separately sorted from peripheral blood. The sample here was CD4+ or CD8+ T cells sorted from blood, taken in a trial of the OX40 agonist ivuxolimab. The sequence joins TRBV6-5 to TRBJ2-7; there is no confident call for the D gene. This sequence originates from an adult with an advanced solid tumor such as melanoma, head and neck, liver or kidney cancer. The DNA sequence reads TGTGCCAGCAGTTACTCGCCAGGAAACGAGCAGTACTTC. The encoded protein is CASSYSPGNEQYF.